This TCR beta chain was identified during a study of PD-L1 blockade in urothelial cancer. Study in general: Each patient had 0 to 3 earlier chemotherapy regimens. Investigators checked blood 3 weeks (second dose) and 6 weeks after treatment start.

The method was immunoSEQ multiplex PCR; TCRdb's version includes in-frame clones alone and lacks a portion of them. Altogether 80,000 to 130,000 clones are present, around 90% being singletons, with the ten largest covering roughly 0.93%. V lost 0 bases and J 5 bases, leaving 11 bases between the germline ends. Per germline, CDR1 MNHEY and CDR2 SMNVEV (reference sequence). The CDR3 is 14 residues long. Each patient supplied 1 to 8 pretreatment and on-treatment samples. The sample consisted of PBMCs, taken around atezolizumab (anti-PD-L1) treatment. The chain couples TRBV27 to TRBJ2-7, with TRBD1 as a possible D gene (6 bases). The clonotype comes from a woman of 80 years or more with urothelial cancer. CDR3 sequence reads: CASSLSRGGHEQYF. The DNA for the CDR3 is TGTGCCAGCAGTTTATCCAGGGGTGGCCACGAGCAGTACTTC.